These T cell receptor beta chains were read from a single sample in a study of blood T cells in healthy people across ages. A single record per CDR3 protein comes from TCRdb applying MiXCR to the 5' RACE reads. The profile shows around 900,000 distinct CDR3 sequences, 25% to 35% of them singletons. Sequenced input: blood. These receptors were collected from an elderly woman in good health. The CDR3 runs from the conserved cysteine through the conserved F or W. The order of the fields is CDR3 DNA, CDR3 protein, clone size, V gene, J gene, D gene. The D gene is left open where the match is weak. For some rows the clone size is stated as once, few or many, or as a class when expanded; others skip it.

cdr3_nt: TGTGCCAGCTCCGTAGGGAGCTACACCTTC
cdr3_aa: CASSVGSYTF
clone_size: many
v_call: TRBV2
j_call: TRBJ1-2
d_call: .

cdr3_nt: TGTGCCTGGAGCGGGAGTTCCTACAATGAGCAGTTCTTC
cdr3_aa: CAWSGSSYNEQFF
clone_size: few
v_call: TRBV30
j_call: TRBJ2-1
d_call: .

cdr3_nt: TGTGCCAGCATCTTAGAACTGAGTCAGCCCCAGCATTTT
cdr3_aa: CASILELSQPQHF
clone_size: .
v_call: TRBV6-1
j_call: TRBJ1-5
d_call: .

cdr3_nt: TGTTCCAGCAGCCCGCCGAAGGGAGGTTTAACTGAAGCTTTCTTT
cdr3_aa: CSSSPPKGGLTEAFF
clone_size: .
v_call: TRBV5-4
j_call: TRBJ1-1
d_call: .

cdr3_nt: TGCAGCGCTGGGACTAGCGGGGCCGATGAGCAGTTCTTC
cdr3_aa: CSAGTSGADEQFF
clone_size: .
v_call: TRBV29-1
j_call: TRBJ2-1
d_call: TRBD2

cdr3_nt: TGTGCCAGCAGCCCATCCTTGGGGAGCACTGAAGCTTTCTTT
cdr3_aa: CASSPSLGSTEAFF
clone_size: many
v_call: TRBV11-2
j_call: TRBJ1-1
d_call: .

cdr3_nt: TGTGCCAGCAGCTTACCCATCCGGTTGAGCTCCTACAATGAGCAGTTCTTC
cdr3_aa: CASSLPIRLSSYNEQFF
clone_size: many
v_call: TRBV7-9
j_call: TRBJ2-1
d_call: .

cdr3_nt: TGTGCCACCAGCAGAGATCAAGGGGAGACCCAGTACTTC
cdr3_aa: CATSRDQGETQYF
clone_size: many
v_call: TRBV15
j_call: TRBJ2-5
d_call: .

cdr3_nt: TGTGCCAGCAGTTACGGGGGGCCTGGGGCCAACGTCCTGACTTTC
cdr3_aa: CASSYGGPGANVLTF
clone_size: few
v_call: TRBV6-5
j_call: TRBJ2-6
d_call: .

cdr3_nt: TGCGCCAGCAGCCAAAAACAGGGGGATAGCACAGATACGCAGTATTTT
cdr3_aa: CASSQKQGDSTDTQYF
clone_size: many
v_call: TRBV5-1
j_call: TRBJ2-3
d_call: TRBD1

cdr3_nt: TGTGCCAGCAGCTCGGACAGGGCCTACAATGAGCAGTTCTTC
cdr3_aa: CASSSDRAYNEQFF
clone_size: many
v_call: TRBV7-2
j_call: TRBJ2-1
d_call: TRBD1

cdr3_nt: TGTGCCAGCAGCCACAGGGGGCTCGAGCAGTACTTC
cdr3_aa: CASSHRGLEQYF
clone_size: few
v_call: TRBV21-1
j_call: TRBJ2-7
d_call: .

cdr3_nt: TGTGCCAGCAGCTGGTTAAGACAGGGGGCTGGGGTCGAGACCCAGTACTTC
cdr3_aa: CASSWLRQGAGVETQYF
clone_size: many
v_call: TRBV7-8
j_call: TRBJ2-5
d_call: TRBD1

cdr3_nt: TGCAGTGCTAGAGAGGGCGGGGGGGTAAATGAGCAGTTCTTC
cdr3_aa: CSAREGGGVNEQFF
clone_size: few
v_call: TRBV20-1
j_call: TRBJ2-1
d_call: TRBD2

cdr3_nt: TGTGCCAGTAGTACCCGTCGTCCGTACCAAGAGACCCAGTACTTC
cdr3_aa: CASSTRRPYQETQYF
clone_size: many
v_call: TRBV19
j_call: TRBJ2-5
d_call: .

cdr3_nt: TGCGCCAGCAGCCAAGATAGGACAGTGAACTATGGCTACACCTTC
cdr3_aa: CASSQDRTVNYGYTF
clone_size: many
v_call: TRBV4-3
j_call: TRBJ1-2
d_call: .

cdr3_nt: TGCGCCAGCAGCCAACAGGACAGCAATAATGAAAAACTGTTTTTT
cdr3_aa: CASSQQDSNNEKLFF
clone_size: .
v_call: TRBV4-3
j_call: TRBJ1-4
d_call: .

cdr3_nt: TGTGCCAGCAGCTTCGAAAGCACAGATACGCAGTATTTT
cdr3_aa: CASSFESTDTQYF
clone_size: once
v_call: TRBV7-3
j_call: TRBJ2-3
d_call: .

cdr3_nt: TGTGCCAGCAGCTTCGAGGGCTCCAAGCAGTACTTC
cdr3_aa: CASSFEGSKQYF
clone_size: .
v_call: TRBV5-5
j_call: TRBJ2-7
d_call: .

cdr3_nt: TGTGCCAGCAGCCTAGGGGGCGGCGGATCGAACACTGAAGCTTTCTTT
cdr3_aa: CASSLGGGGSNTEAFF
clone_size: .
v_call: TRBV7-2
j_call: TRBJ1-1
d_call: TRBD1

cdr3_nt: TGCAGTGCTCAATTCCACATGAACACTGAAGCTTTCTTT
cdr3_aa: CSAQFHMNTEAFF
clone_size: few
v_call: TRBV20-1
j_call: TRBJ1-1
d_call: .

cdr3_nt: TGTGCCAGCAGTTTGGCTGGCAGGGGCATCTACGAGCAGTACTTC
cdr3_aa: CASSLAGRGIYEQYF
clone_size: many
v_call: TRBV27
j_call: TRBJ2-7
d_call: .

cdr3_nt: TGTGCCAGCAGCGTAGAATCTACACGCACAGATGCGCAGTATTTT
cdr3_aa: CASSVESTRTDAQYF
clone_size: .
v_call: TRBV9
j_call: TRBJ2-3
d_call: .

cdr3_nt: TGTGCCAGCAGTTACGGGCTAGCGGGGGGACAAGAGACCCAGTACTTC
cdr3_aa: CASSYGLAGGQETQYF
clone_size: many
v_call: TRBV28
j_call: TRBJ2-5
d_call: TRBD2

cdr3_nt: TGCGCCAGCAGCTTGACTCCGGCGGGGGGCGGCCAGCCCCAGCATTTT
cdr3_aa: CASSLTPAGGGQPQHF
clone_size: few
v_call: TRBV5-1
j_call: TRBJ1-5
d_call: .

cdr3_nt: TGTGCCAGCGGGGGGTTTTATGAGCAGTTCTTC
cdr3_aa: CASGGFYEQFF
clone_size: few
v_call: TRBV28
j_call: TRBJ2-1
d_call: .

cdr3_nt: TGCAGTGCTAGAGGGCCGCGTGGGGGCCGCAATCAGCCCCAGCATTTT
cdr3_aa: CSARGPRGGRNQPQHF
clone_size: many
v_call: TRBV20-1
j_call: TRBJ1-5
d_call: .

cdr3_nt: TGTGCCAGCAGCGTTCAGGGAATCGAGGGCTACACCTTC
cdr3_aa: CASSVQGIEGYTF
clone_size: once
v_call: TRBV7-2
j_call: TRBJ1-2
d_call: .

cdr3_nt: TGTGCCAGCAGTTCGCCCGGGACGGCTAGCACAGATACGCAGTATTTT
cdr3_aa: CASSSPGTASTDTQYF
clone_size: many
v_call: TRBV28
j_call: TRBJ2-3
d_call: .

cdr3_nt: TGTGCCAGCAGGCCTGGGGGAGGGCGAGAGACCCAGTACTTC
cdr3_aa: CASRPGGGRETQYF
clone_size: many
v_call: TRBV7-2
j_call: TRBJ2-5
d_call: TRBD2

cdr3_nt: TGTGCCAGCAGGAGGACAGGGCCCTATGGCTACACCTTC
cdr3_aa: CASRRTGPYGYTF
clone_size: many
v_call: TRBV6-5
j_call: TRBJ1-2
d_call: TRBD1

cdr3_nt: TGCGCCAGCAGCTCGGCGGGAGGTAATGAAGAGACCCAGTACTTC
cdr3_aa: CASSSAGGNEETQYF
clone_size: .
v_call: TRBV5-1
j_call: TRBJ2-5
d_call: TRBD2

cdr3_nt: TGCAGTGCTAGAGTACGGGTAGGGGGGACTGAAGCTTTCTTT
cdr3_aa: CSARVRVGGTEAFF
clone_size: few
v_call: TRBV20-1
j_call: TRBJ1-1
d_call: .

cdr3_nt: TGCAGTGCTAGAGATGGGGCAGGGAACGATGAGCAGTACTTC
cdr3_aa: CSARDGAGNDEQYF
clone_size: .
v_call: TRBV20-1
j_call: TRBJ2-5
d_call: .

cdr3_nt: TGCGCCAGCAGCTTGGAAGCCGACTCTCCCGAAGCTTTCTTT
cdr3_aa: CASSLEADSPEAFF
clone_size: few
v_call: TRBV5-1
j_call: TRBJ1-1
d_call: .

cdr3_nt: TGTGCCAGCAGCTTATATGGGGGCATTGCACCCCTCCACTTT
cdr3_aa: CASSLYGGIAPLHF
clone_size: few
v_call: TRBV7-2
j_call: TRBJ1-6
d_call: .

cdr3_nt: TGCAGTGCCGGGGAACTAGCGGGTCACGAGGAAGAGCAGTTCTTC
cdr3_aa: CSAGELAGHEEEQFF
clone_size: .
v_call: TRBV20-1
j_call: TRBJ2-1
d_call: TRBD2

cdr3_nt: TGTGCCAGTAGTGAAACAGGGACAGGAATTTATAGCAATCAGCCCCAGCATTTT
cdr3_aa: CASSETGTGIYSNQPQHF
clone_size: few
v_call: TRBV19
j_call: TRBJ1-5
d_call: TRBD1

cdr3_nt: TGTGCCAGCAGCCCCGCGACAGGGGAGATTAACACTGAAGCTTTCTTT
cdr3_aa: CASSPATGEINTEAFF
clone_size: few
v_call: TRBV7-9
j_call: TRBJ1-1
d_call: TRBD1

cdr3_nt: TGTGCCAGCAGGGCAGGTGGTGGTCACAATGAGCAGTTCTTC
cdr3_aa: CASRAGGGHNEQFF
clone_size: .
v_call: TRBV7-9
j_call: TRBJ2-1
d_call: .

cdr3_nt: TGCAGTGCCTTTGACAATTCCGAGACCCAGTACTTC
cdr3_aa: CSAFDNSETQYF
clone_size: many
v_call: TRBV20-1
j_call: TRBJ2-5
d_call: .

cdr3_nt: TGTGCCAGCAGAACACAGGGAGCTGAAGCTTTCTTT
cdr3_aa: CASRTQGAEAFF
clone_size: few
v_call: TRBV7-9
j_call: TRBJ1-1
d_call: .

cdr3_nt: TGTGCCAGCAGCTTAGGTATTACCTATAATTCACCCCTCCACTTT
cdr3_aa: CASSLGITYNSPLHF
clone_size: .
v_call: TRBV11-2
j_call: TRBJ1-6
d_call: .

cdr3_nt: TGCAGCGTTAGAGATTCTGAGCAGATAGAGGATACGCAGTATTTT
cdr3_aa: CSVRDSEQIEDTQYF
clone_size: .
v_call: TRBV20-1
j_call: TRBJ2-3
d_call: .

cdr3_nt: TGTGCCAGCAGCTTGGGATACGAAGTAGATACGCAGTATTTT
cdr3_aa: CASSLGYEVDTQYF
clone_size: few
v_call: TRBV7-9
j_call: TRBJ2-3
d_call: .

cdr3_nt: TGTGCCAGCAGCCAAGATTTGGGACTAGCGGGGGGGCTGCAGTTCTTC
cdr3_aa: CASSQDLGLAGGLQFF
clone_size: .
v_call: TRBV14
j_call: TRBJ2-1
d_call: TRBD2

cdr3_nt: TGTGCCAGCTGGGGGGCGGGGGACTTCTACAATGAGCAGTTCTTC
cdr3_aa: CASWGAGDFYNEQFF
clone_size: .
v_call: TRBV6-2/TRBV6-3
j_call: TRBJ2-1
d_call: .

cdr3_nt: TGTGCCAGCAGTTTTCCGGGACGGACTAATGAAAAACTGTTTTTT
cdr3_aa: CASSFPGRTNEKLFF
clone_size: .
v_call: TRBV5-5
j_call: TRBJ1-4
d_call: .

cdr3_nt: TGCGCCAGCAGCTTCGCCCACGGACAGGGCCGCGAACCAAGGGCCTACGAGCAGTACTTC
cdr3_aa: CASSFAHGQGREPRAYEQYF
clone_size: many
v_call: TRBV5-1
j_call: TRBJ2-7
d_call: TRBD1